Here is one T cell receptor (beta chain) with its context. Its antigen remains unidentified. This specimen belongs to a study of cytomegalovirus exposure and HLA in healthy donors. The study ran its PCR with 60 Vbeta and 13 Jbeta primers. TCRdb's table, derived via immunoSEQ multiplex PCR, lists solely in-frame clones and lacks some. The repertoire table contains around 63,000 clones. This CDR3 comprises 14 residues. V was trimmed by 3 bases and J by 4 bases, leaving 9 bases between them. Germline CDR1 KGHSH, CDR2 LQKENI. General observations from the study: Researchers counted approximately 160 TCR beta chains as cytomegalovirus-associated. TCR beta chain V- and J-gene trimming was linked, in a later analysis, to a missense variant in DCLRE1C.

The sample was PBMCs. This chain links TRBV18 with TRBJ2-2; D uncertain. This clonotype was sampled from a woman aged 25 to 39 in good health and CMV-seronegative. The CDR3 loop is CASSPGGSTGELFF. DNA for the CDR3: TGTGCCAGCTCACCTGGCGGATCCACCGGGGAGCTGTTTTTT.